Listed below are T cell receptor beta chains from one sample, sequenced in a study of glioma-infiltrating T cells. TCRdb fed the multiplex PCR reads into MiXCR, producing one record per CDR3 protein. The sample lists a few hundred thousand distinct CDR3 sequences, roughly two fifths occurring once. Sequencing was performed on glioma tissue, nonneoplastic brain tissue, or PBMCs (not recorded which). Source of these receptors: a human donor with low-grade glioma or glioblastoma, undergoing nonglioma brain surgery, or in good health (not recorded which). Both conserved end residues are part of each CDR3. Each record gives: D gene, clone size, J gene, V gene, CDR3 protein, CDR3 DNA. A D gene is named only where the DNA matches it firmly. Clone sizes are given selectively: once, few, many, or a class where the clone is expanded.

D: NA; size: NA; J: TRBJ2-3; V: TRBV5-1; CDR3: CASSLNRGGEVADTQYF; DNA: TGCGCCAGCAGCTTGAACCGAGGGGGAGAAGTGGCGGATACGCAGTATTTT
D: NA; size: NA; J: TRBJ2-7; V: TRBV20-1; CDR3: CSARARLLASYEQYF; DNA: TGCAGTGCTAGGGCCCGACTCCTTGCCTCCTACGAGCAGTACTTC
D: NA; size: NA; J: TRBJ2-1; V: TRBV27; CDR3: CASSLGEVVEQFF; DNA: TGTGCCAGCAGTTTGGGGGAGGTGGTTGAGCAGTTCTTC
D: TRBD2; size: few; J: TRBJ2-1; V: TRBV7-8; CDR3: CASSASGRWQFF; DNA: TGTGCCAGCAGTGCTAGCGGGAGATGGCAGTTCTTC
D: NA; size: NA; J: TRBJ2-1; V: TRBV7-3; CDR3: CASSLTPGPYFSYEQFF; DNA: TGTGCCAGCAGCTTAACCCCTGGGCCATACTTCTCGTACGAGCAGTTCTTC
D: NA; size: few; J: TRBJ2-1; V: TRBV7-3; CDR3: CASSLTDGVNEQFF; DNA: TGTGCCAGCAGCTTAACGGATGGCGTCAATGAGCAGTTCTTC
D: TRBD1; size: NA; J: TRBJ2-5; V: TRBV4-2; CDR3: CASSQQGAPQETQYF; DNA: TGTGCCAGCAGCCAGCAGGGGGCCCCACAAGAGACCCAGTACTTC
D: NA; size: many; J: TRBJ2-7; V: TRBV6-6; CDR3: CASSYPLSYEQYF; DNA: TGTGCCAGCAGTTACCCCCTCTCCTACGAGCAGTACTTC
D: NA; size: NA; J: TRBJ2-1; V: TRBV6-2/TRBV6-3; CDR3: CASIGPSRSSYNEQFF; DNA: TGTGCCAGCATCGGCCCTAGCCGTAGCTCCTACAATGAGCAGTTCTTC
D: NA; size: few; J: TRBJ1-4; V: TRBV2; CDR3: CASSGTGEKLFF; DNA: TGTGCCAGCAGTGGAACAGGGGAAAAACTGTTTTTT
D: NA; size: many; J: TRBJ2-7; V: TRBV15; CDR3: CATSRDGGISYEQYF; DNA: TGTGCCACCAGCAGAGATGGAGGGATTTCCTACGAGCAGTACTTC
D: NA; size: few; J: TRBJ1-1; V: TRBV28; CDR3: CASSTRLAGPLF; DNA: TGTGCCAGCAGTACCCGACTAGCGGGCCCCTTGTTT
D: NA; size: few; J: TRBJ1-2; V: TRBV14; CDR3: CASSHGWSYGYTF; DNA: TGTGCCAGCAGCCACGGGTGGAGCTATGGCTACACCTTC
D: TRBD2; size: NA; J: TRBJ2-4; V: TRBV20-1; CDR3: CSASGLAKSIQYF; DNA: TGCAGTGCTTCGGGACTAGCGAAAAGCATTCAGTACTTC
D: TRBD2; size: NA; J: TRBJ2-7; V: TRBV20-1; CDR3: CSAALAGGYGQYF; DNA: TGCAGTGCCGCGCTAGCGGGAGGCTACGGGCAGTACTTC
D: NA; size: NA; J: TRBJ2-5; V: TRBV7-2; CDR3: CASSFENQETQYF; DNA: TGTGCCAGCAGCTTCGAAAACCAAGAGACCCAGTACTTC
D: NA; size: few; J: TRBJ2-6; V: TRBV4-3; CDR3: CASSPGARVGSGANVLTF; DNA: TGCGCCAGCAGCCCCGGCGCCAGGGTGGGCTCTGGGGCCAACGTCCTGACTTTC
D: NA; size: few; J: TRBJ2-1; V: TRBV7-9; CDR3: CASSPLIGSDNEQFF; DNA: TGTGCCAGCAGCCCGTTAATCGGGTCGGACAATGAGCAGTTCTTC
D: NA; size: NA; J: TRBJ2-7; V: TRBV6-6; CDR3: CASSYSFSSYEQYF; DNA: TGTGCCAGCAGTTACTCATTTAGCTCCTACGAGCAGTACTTC
D: NA; size: NA; J: TRBJ2-3; V: TRBV4-1; CDR3: CASSQGGGHTQYF; DNA: TGCGCCAGCAGCCAAGGCGGGGGCCATACGCAGTATTTT
D: NA; size: NA; J: TRBJ2-7; V: TRBV4-2; CDR3: CASSQASPSYEQHF; DNA: TGTGCCAGCAGCCAAGCAAGCCCATCCTACGAGCAGCACTTC
D: NA; size: NA; J: TRBJ1-4; V: TRBV20-1; CDR3: CSARFDSNEKLFF; DNA: TGCAGTGCTAGATTTGACAGTAATGAAAAACTGTTTTTT
D: TRBD2; size: NA; J: TRBJ2-3; V: TRBV7-6; CDR3: CASSSLAGRGTDTQYF; DNA: TGCGCCAGCAGCTCCCTAGCGGGACGGGGCACAGATACGCAGTATTTT
D: TRBD2; size: NA; J: TRBJ2-5; V: TRBV6-6; CDR3: CASNKVLAGQETQYF; DNA: TGTGCCTCCAATAAGGTACTAGCGGGGCAAGAGACCCAGTACTTC
D: TRBD2; size: NA; J: TRBJ2-3; V: TRBV6-2/TRBV6-3; CDR3: CASSLLAGGGPDTQYF; DNA: TGTGCCAGCAGTTTGCTAGCGGGAGGCGGCCCAGATACGCAGTATTTT
D: TRBD2; size: few; J: TRBJ2-5; V: TRBV7-3; CDR3: CASSLTSGSGETQYF; DNA: TGTGCCAGCAGCTTAACCAGCGGGAGCGGCGAGACCCAGTACTTC
D: TRBD2; size: NA; J: TRBJ2-5; V: TRBV27; CDR3: CASSTGLAGGPREETQYF; DNA: TGTGCCAGCAGTACGGGACTAGCGGGAGGGCCGCGGGAAGAGACCCAGTACTTC
D: NA; size: NA; J: TRBJ2-7; V: TRBV4-2; CDR3: CASSQDGSEEQYF; DNA: TGTGCCAGCAGCCAAGATGGGTCGGAAGAGCAGTACTTC